The 21 T cell receptor beta chains in this list originate from one sample, sequenced in a study of CD8 T cells in Susac syndrome (dated by TCRdb to between 2018 and 2020). Library preparation used the immunoSEQ multiplex PCR assay. RNA was extracted using the RNeasy kit, and about 0.45 to 1 ug of the RNA was reverse transcribed with random hexamers. Using fastp trimming at Q25 and MiXCR clonotype assembly, TCRdb reanalyzed the public sequencing data and kept in-frame beta chains. Each entry merges the rows of one CDR3 protein and shows their most common DNA and genes. This sample lists about 180,000 distinct CDR3 sequences; roughly 94% were detected once. The ten largest make up more than 0.08% of the sample. Sequencing used CD4+ T cells from PBMCs. Receptors originate from a human donor with Susac syndrome.

The chain is built from TRBV5-1 and TRBJ2-7; D uncertain. Germline loops: CDR1 SGHRS, CDR2 YFSETQ. Trimming took 0 bases from V and 0 from J, leaving 7 bases between them. The CDR3 is made up of 14 amino acids. The CDR3 region has the DNA TGCGCCAGCAGCTTGGACCCAGACTCCTACGAGCAGTACTTC. The encoded protein is CASSLDPDSYEQYF.

The CDR3 DNA is TGTGCCACCCGGACGGGTGCGGCGGGGGGCTACAATGAGCAGTTCTTC. Protein sequence: CATRTGAAGGYNEQFF. The chain links TRBV18 to TRBJ2-1; 8 bases are a match to TRBD2. This CDR3 has 16 amino acids. V shed 10 bases, J shed 3 bases, and the junction held 14 bases outside the gene matches. From germline, CDR1 is KGHSH and CDR2 LQKENI.

The genes are TRBV20-1 and TRBJ2-6; 9 bases fit TRBD1. Germline V gene sequence: CDR1 DFQATT, CDR2 SNEGSKA (reference sequence). This CDR3 comprises 15 residues. V lost 6 bases, J lost 3 bases, and 6 bases stayed unmatched. CDR3 in amino acids: CSAKTGGYGANVLTF. CDR3 DNA: TGCAGTGCCAAGACAGGGGGTTATGGGGCCAACGTCCTGACTTTC.

The V gene is TRBV3-1, the J gene TRBJ1-5; D gene unclear. V lost 1 base to trimming and J lost 2 bases, with 15 bases between them. Germline loops: CDR1 LGHDT, CDR2 YNNKEL (reference sequence). This CDR3 contains 17 residues. The chain's CDR3 is CASSQGLIGMGNQPQHF. Here the CDR3 DNA reads TGTGCCAGCAGCCAAGGATTGATAGGGATGGGCAATCAGCCCCAGCATTTT.

This sequence joins TRBV28 and TRBJ2-3; the D is unclear. This CDR3 is 12 amino acids long. With 11 bases removed from V and 7 bases from J, the gap between germline ends came to 16 bases. Germline CDR1 and CDR2: MDHEN and SYDVKM. The CDR3 DNA sequence: TGTGCCTCTCGATCCCCTACGAATACGCAGTATTTT. Residues: CASRSPTNTQYF.

The rearrangement joins TRBV6-2 or TRBV6-3 to TRBJ1-5, with TRBD1 matching over 7 bases. CDR1 and CDR2 (germline): MNHEY, SVGEGT. J gave up 6 bases and V 2 bases, and 4 bases lay outside the gene matches. This CDR3 is built from 14 residues. The CDR3 spells CASSYEGATQPQHF. Here the CDR3 DNA reads TGTGCCAGCAGTTACGAGGGGGCCACTCAGCCCCAGCATTTT.

The rearrangement uses TRBV30 and TRBJ1-3; D gene uncertain. The CDR3 runs to 15 residues. Germline V CDR1 and CDR2: GTSNPN, SVGIG (reference sequence). Trimming removed 3 bases from V and 0 bases from J, with 12 bases in between. The CDR3 DNA is TGTGCCTGGAGCGATGGACTGAACTCTGGAAACACCATATATTTT. Its translation is CAWSDGLNSGNTIYF.

The gene calls are TRBV12-3 or TRBV12-4 and TRBJ2-7; 7 positions agree with TRBD1. V lost 6 bases and J lost 6; bases outside the gene matches: 11. This CDR3 is 14 amino acids long. The CDR3 here is CASSPLRAGGEQYF. In nucleotides, the CDR3 is TGTGCCAGCAGCCCTCTTCGAGCAGGGGGCGAGCAGTACTTC.

The chain links TRBV11-2 to TRBJ2-7, with D perhaps matching TRBD2 (6 bases). The CDR3 is 16 amino acids. V gave up 0 bases and J gave up 1 base, with 13 bases separating them. CDR1 is SGHAT, CDR2 FQNNGV, per germline. CDR3 in DNA: TGTGCCAGCAGCTTAGATTCCGGGGGTTCTTCCTACGAGCAGTACTTC. Translated, it gives CASSLDSGGSSYEQYF.

The chain combines TRBV20-1 with TRBJ1-2; the D gene is possibly TRBD1 (5 bases). There are 15 residues in the CDR3. Trimming took off 4 bases at V and 0 bases at J, with 15 bases between the two ends. Germline V gene sequence: CDR1 DFQATT, CDR2 SNEGSKA (reference sequence). This chain's CDR3 is CSAKNRDGTNYGYTF. The CDR3 coding sequence is TGCAGTGCTAAGAACCGGGACGGCACTAACTATGGCTACACCTTC.

This rearrangement joins TRBV18 to TRBJ1-6; D remains ambiguous. Trimming took 3 bases from V and 8 from J, leaving 17 bases between them. There are 16 residues in the CDR3. CDR1 is KGHSH, CDR2 LQKENI, per germline. CDR3 protein: CASSPRLAKRDSPLHF. The CDR3 nucleotides read TGTGCCAGCTCACCGCGCTTGGCTAAGAGGGATTCACCCCTCCACTTT.

This chain connects TRBV19 to TRBJ1-1, with a weak D call TRBD1 (5 bases). Trimming left V 5 bases short and J 1 base short, with 8 bases between. The CDR3 has 13 residues. Looked up from germline, CDR1 is LNHDA and CDR2 is SQIVND (reference sequence). The CDR3 spells CASSDTGNTEAFF. In DNA, the CDR3 is TGTGCCAGTAGTGATACAGGGAACACTGAAGCTTTCTTT.

The chain employs TRBV28 and TRBJ2-6; 9 nucleotides match TRBD1. CDR1 is MDHEN, CDR2 SYDVKM, per germline. The CDR3 is 17 residues long. Trimming cost V 5 bases and J 17 bases; bases outside gene matches: 22. The CDR3 here is CASSLPGQGTFMRAMTF. The CDR3 bases are TGTGCCAGCAGTCTCCCGGGACAGGGCACGTTTATGAGAGCTATGACTTTC. The variable domain in full, completed from reference TRBV28 and TRBJ2-6, reads DVKVTQSSRYLVKRTGEKVFLECVQDMDHENMFWYRQDPGLGLRLIYFSYDVKMKEKGDIPEGYSVSREKKERFSLILESASTNQTSMYLCASSLPGQGTFMRAMTFGAGSRLTVL.

The J gene is TRBJ1-1, the V gene TRBV25-1; D unresolved. V dropped 4 bases and J dropped 1 base, with 7 bases sitting between them. The CDR3 is made up of 13 amino acids. Germline V gene data show CDR1 as MGHDK and CDR2 as SYGVNS. The chain's CDR3 is CASSGQSNTEAFF. The CDR3 DNA sequence: TGTGCCAGCAGTGGGCAATCGAACACTGAAGCTTTCTTT.

The chain employs TRBV2 and TRBJ1-4; 9 nucleotides agree with TRBD1. Germline lookup yields CDR1 SNHLY and CDR2 FYNNEI. The V gene end was trimmed by 5 bases and the J gene end by 8 bases; junction bases not matched to a gene: 18. The CDR3 consists of 18 residues. CDR3 in DNA: TGTGCCAGCAGTCTGGGCCGGGCCGGGGACAGGGTAGGCGAAAAACTGTTTTTT. Translating it yields CASSLGRAGDRVGEKLFF.

This chain joins TRBV2 and TRBJ2-5, with D perhaps TRBD2 (5 bases). This CDR3 spans 16 amino acids. Trimming left V 4 bases short and J 4 bases short, with 19 bases between. Germline V gives CDR1 SNHLY, CDR2 FYNNEI. The CDR3 DNA sequence: TGTGCCAGCAGTGGGAGGTCGTATCGATCGATAGAGACCCAGTACTTC. The encoded protein is CASSGRSYRSIETQYF.

The chain is built from TRBV12-3 or TRBV12-4 and TRBJ2-5; D is uncertain. The CDR3 is 16 residues long. The ends were cut back, 6 bases at V and 2 bases at J, with 19 bases in the middle. Written as DNA, the CDR3 is TGTGCCAGCAGCCTCCCCCGAGGCCTGGGGCAAGAGACCCAGTACTTC. Its protein product is CASSLPRGLGQETQYF.

This clonotype appeared once. This chain joins TRBV5-1 and TRBJ2-5, with a possible D match to TRBD1 (5 bases). The germline V and J ends were trimmed by 1 base and 4 bases, with 17 bases remaining between them. Germline loops: CDR1 SGHRS, CDR2 YFSETQ. The CDR3 extends over 16 amino acids. In DNA, the CDR3 is TGCGCCAGCAGCTTGACAGGAGCTCTCCCCACAGAGACCCAGTACTTC. Translation: CASSLTGALPTETQYF. The variable domain in full, completed from reference TRBV5-1 and TRBJ2-5, reads KAGVTQTPRYLIKTRGQQVTLSCSPISGHRSVSWYQQTPGQGLQFLFEYFSETQRNKGNFPGRFSGRQFSNSRSEMNVSTLELGDSALYLCASSLTGALPTETQYFGPGTRLLVL.

The chain combines TRBV5-5 with TRBJ1-2; the match to TRBD1 covers 7 bases. The CDR3 runs 14 residues. Germline lookup yields CDR1 SGHKS and CDR2 YYEKEE (reference sequence). The junction had 7 bases not matched to a gene; V was cut back by 4 bases and J by 4 bases. Written as DNA, the CDR3 is TGTGCCAGCAGCCCCGGACAGGCAGCCTATGGCTACACCTTC. Its translation: CASSPGQAAYGYTF.

V and J are TRBV12-3 or TRBV12-4 and TRBJ2-1, with TRBD2 as a possible D gene (6 bases). The CDR3 runs 12 residues. V was pared by 6 bases and J by 9 bases, with 12 bases between. The CDR3 reads CASSRRDFEQFF. The CDR3 coding sequence is TGTGCCAGCAGCCGAAGGGACTTTGAGCAGTTCTTC.

The genes are TRBV6-6 and TRBJ2-3, with 7 bases identical to TRBD1. Looked up from germline, CDR1 is MNHNY and CDR2 is SVGAGI (reference sequence). V gave up 1 base and J gave up 0 bases; unmatched junction bases: 1. This CDR3 has 15 amino acids. The DNA of the CDR3 is TGTGCCAGCAGTTACTTGACAGGGAGCACAGATACGCAGTATTTT. This encodes CASSYLTGSTDTQYF.